The sample holds many counts of the clone carrying this T cell receptor (beta chain). Antigen specificity is unknown. The CDR3 loop spans 16 amino acids. The data were obtained in a study of T-cell reconstitution after alpha-beta-depleted transplantation in children. Study-wide results and caveats: When one year had passed after transplant, most T-cell counts and diversity came from newly produced T cells. Two months or so post-transplant, alpha-beta T cells reportedly derived from several hundred expanded graft clones. The study traced high day-60 TCRbeta diversity in some patients to surviving recipient T cells and thymic progenitors.

Library preparation (for TCRbeta) was performed with unique molecular identifiers. A single record per CDR3 protein comes from TCRdb applying MiXCR to the PCR reads. Here the sample spans 500,000 to 750,000 distinct CDR3 sequences, 25% to 30% being singletons. Sequenced here: PBMCs, sampled before TCRalphabeta/CD19-depleted stem cell transplant. The receptor comes from a boy younger than two with Wiskott-Aldrich syndrome, due to receive a stem cell transplant. V usage is TRBV21-1 and J usage is TRBJ2-1; the table names TRBD2, a call not compared with the DNA. TRBV21-1 is designated a pseudogene. The CDR3 spells CASSTPGRASNNEQFF. Here the CDR3 DNA reads TGTGCCAGCAGCACTCCCGGGAGGGCCTCGAACAATGAGCAGTTCTTC.